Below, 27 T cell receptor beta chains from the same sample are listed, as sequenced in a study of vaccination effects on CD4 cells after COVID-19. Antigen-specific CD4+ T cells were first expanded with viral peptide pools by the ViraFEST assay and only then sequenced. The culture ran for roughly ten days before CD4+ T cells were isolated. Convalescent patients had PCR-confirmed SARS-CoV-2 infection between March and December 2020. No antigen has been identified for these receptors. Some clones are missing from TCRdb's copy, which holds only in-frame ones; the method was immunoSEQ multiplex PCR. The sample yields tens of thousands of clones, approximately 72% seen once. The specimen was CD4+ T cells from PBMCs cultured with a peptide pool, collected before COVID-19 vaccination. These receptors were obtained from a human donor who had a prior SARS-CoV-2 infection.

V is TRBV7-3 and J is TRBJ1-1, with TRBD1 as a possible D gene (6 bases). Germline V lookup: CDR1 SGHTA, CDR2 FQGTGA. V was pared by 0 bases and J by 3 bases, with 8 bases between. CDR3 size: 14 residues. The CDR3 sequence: CASSLTGGDTEAFF. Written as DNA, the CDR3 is TGTGCCAGCAGCTTAACAGGGGGGGACACTGAAGCTTTCTTT.

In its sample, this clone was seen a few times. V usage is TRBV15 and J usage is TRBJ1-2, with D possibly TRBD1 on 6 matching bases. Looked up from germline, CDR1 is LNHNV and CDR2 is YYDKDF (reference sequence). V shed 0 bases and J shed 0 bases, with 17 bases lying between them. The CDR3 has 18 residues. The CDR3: CATSRDRGSSEANYGYTF. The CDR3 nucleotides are TGTGCCACCAGCAGAGATAGGGGGTCTTCCGAAGCTAACTATGGCTACACCTTC.

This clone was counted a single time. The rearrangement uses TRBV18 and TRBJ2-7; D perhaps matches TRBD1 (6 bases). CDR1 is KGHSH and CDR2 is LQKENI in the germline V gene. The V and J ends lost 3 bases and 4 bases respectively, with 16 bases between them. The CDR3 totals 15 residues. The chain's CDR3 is CASSPTGPPTYEQYF. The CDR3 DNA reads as TGTGCCAGCTCACCGACAGGCCCCCCGACTTACGAGCAGTACTTC. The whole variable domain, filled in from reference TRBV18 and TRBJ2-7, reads NAGVMQNPRHLVRRRGQEARLRCSPMKGHSHVYWYRQLPEEGLKFMVYLQKENIIDESGMPKERFSAEFPKEGPSILRIQQVVRGDSAAYFCASSPTGPPTYEQYFGPGTRLTVT.

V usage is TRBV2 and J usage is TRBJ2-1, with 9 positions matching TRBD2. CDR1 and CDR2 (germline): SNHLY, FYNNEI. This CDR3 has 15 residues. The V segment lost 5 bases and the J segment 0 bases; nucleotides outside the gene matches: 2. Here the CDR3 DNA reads TGTGCCAGCAGTCTAGCGGGGTTCTCCTACAATGAGCAGTTCTTC. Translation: CASSLAGFSYNEQFF.

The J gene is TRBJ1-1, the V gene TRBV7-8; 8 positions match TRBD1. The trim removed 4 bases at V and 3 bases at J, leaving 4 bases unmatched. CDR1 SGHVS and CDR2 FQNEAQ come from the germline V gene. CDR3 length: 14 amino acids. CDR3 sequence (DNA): TGTGCCAGCAGCTCGCTGACAGGGGACACTGAAGCTTTCTTT. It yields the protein CASSSLTGDTEAFF. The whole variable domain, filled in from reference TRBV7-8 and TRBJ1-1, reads GAGVSQSPRYKVAKRGQDVALRCDPISGHVSLFWYQQALGQGPEFLTYFQNEAQLDKSGLPSDRFFAERPEGSVSTLKIQRTQQEDSAVYLCASSSLTGDTEAFFGQGTRLTVV.

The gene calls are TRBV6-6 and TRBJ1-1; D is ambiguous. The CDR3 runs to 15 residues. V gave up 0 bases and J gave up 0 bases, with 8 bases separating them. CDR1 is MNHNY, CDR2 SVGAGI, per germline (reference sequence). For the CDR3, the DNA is TGTGCCAGCAGTTACTCGGGCAGGATGAACACTGAAGCTTTCTTT. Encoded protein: CASSYSGRMNTEAFF.

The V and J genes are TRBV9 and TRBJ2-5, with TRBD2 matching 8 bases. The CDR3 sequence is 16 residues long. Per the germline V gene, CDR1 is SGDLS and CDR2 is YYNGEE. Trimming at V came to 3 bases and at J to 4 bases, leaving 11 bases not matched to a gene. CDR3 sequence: CASSAHLSGEGETQYF. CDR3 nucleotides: TGTGCCAGCAGCGCGCACCTTAGCGGGGAGGGAGAGACCCAGTACTTC.

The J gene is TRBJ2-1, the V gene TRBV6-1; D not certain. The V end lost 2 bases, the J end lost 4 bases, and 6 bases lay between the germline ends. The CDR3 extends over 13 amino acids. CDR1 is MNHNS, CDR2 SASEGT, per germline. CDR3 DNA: TGTGCCAGCAGTGAATGGGTATACAATGAGCAGTTCTTC. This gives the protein CASSEWVYNEQFF.

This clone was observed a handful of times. CDR3 sequence reads: CASSERTGSPEAFF. CDR3 nucleotides: TGTGCCAGCAGCGAACGGACAGGGAGCCCTGAAGCTTTCTTT. The V and J genes are TRBV9 and TRBJ1-1, with TRBD1 matching 8 bases. The CDR3 length is 14 residues. Losses at the gene ends were 3 bases for V and 6 bases for J; bases not matched to a gene: 7. Germline loops: CDR1 SGDLS, CDR2 YYNGEE.

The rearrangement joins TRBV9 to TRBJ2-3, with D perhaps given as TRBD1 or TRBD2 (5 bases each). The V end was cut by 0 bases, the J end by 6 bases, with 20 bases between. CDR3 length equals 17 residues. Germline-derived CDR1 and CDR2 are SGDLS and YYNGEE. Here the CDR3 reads CASSVGFLAGAGDTQYF. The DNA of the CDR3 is TGTGCCAGCAGCGTAGGTTTTTTGGCCGGGGCGGGTGATACGCAGTATTTT.

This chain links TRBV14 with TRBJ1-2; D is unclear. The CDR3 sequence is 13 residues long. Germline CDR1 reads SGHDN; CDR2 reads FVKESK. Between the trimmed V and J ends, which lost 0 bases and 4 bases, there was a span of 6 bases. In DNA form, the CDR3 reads TGTGCCAGCAGCCAAGACCTTAGCTATGGCTACACCTTC. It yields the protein CASSQDLSYGYTF.

DNA of the CDR3: TGTGCCACCAGCAGAGATAAGGGAGTTACTGAAAAACTGTTTTTT. It yields the protein CATSRDKGVTEKLFF. The chain is built from TRBV15 and TRBJ1-4; the D is unclear. This CDR3 region has 15 residues. V was clipped by 0 bases and J by 7 bases, with 12 bases between them. Germline V gives CDR1 LNHNV, CDR2 YYDKDF (reference sequence).

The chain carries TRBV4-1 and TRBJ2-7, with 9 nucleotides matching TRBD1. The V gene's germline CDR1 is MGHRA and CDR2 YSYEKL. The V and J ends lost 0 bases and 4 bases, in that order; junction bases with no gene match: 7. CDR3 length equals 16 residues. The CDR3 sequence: CASSQEPGQGWYEQYF. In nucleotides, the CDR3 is TGCGCCAGCAGCCAAGAACCCGGACAGGGGTGGTACGAGCAGTACTTC.

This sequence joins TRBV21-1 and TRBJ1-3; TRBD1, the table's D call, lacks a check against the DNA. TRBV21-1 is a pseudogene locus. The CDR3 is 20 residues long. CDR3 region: CASSKGTTAEYLSSGNTIYF. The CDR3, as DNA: TGTGCCAGCAGCAAAGGAACGACAGCCGAATACCTAAGCTCTGGAAACACCATATATTTT.

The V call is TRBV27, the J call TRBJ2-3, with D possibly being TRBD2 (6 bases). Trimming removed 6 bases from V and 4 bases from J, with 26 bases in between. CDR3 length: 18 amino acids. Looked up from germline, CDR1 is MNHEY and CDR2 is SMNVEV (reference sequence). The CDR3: CASRIRATTRWDADTQYF. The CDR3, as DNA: TGTGCCAGCAGGATAAGAGCCACGACTAGATGGGATGCAGATACGCAGTATTTT.

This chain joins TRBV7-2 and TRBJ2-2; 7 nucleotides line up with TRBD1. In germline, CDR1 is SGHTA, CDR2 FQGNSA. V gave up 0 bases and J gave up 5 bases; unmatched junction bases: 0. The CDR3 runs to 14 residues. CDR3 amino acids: CASSLAQGTGELFF. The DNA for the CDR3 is TGTGCCAGCAGCTTAGCACAGGGGACCGGGGAGCTGTTTTTT.

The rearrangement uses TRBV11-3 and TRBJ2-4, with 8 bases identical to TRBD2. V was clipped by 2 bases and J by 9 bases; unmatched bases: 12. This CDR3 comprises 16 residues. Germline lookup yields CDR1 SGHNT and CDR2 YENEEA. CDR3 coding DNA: TGTGCCAGCAGCTTAAACTCCGGGGGGGGAATTGTCATTCAGTACTTC. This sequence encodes CASSLNSGGGIVIQYF.

The CDR3: CASSSKTGNEQFF. Here the CDR3 DNA reads TGTGCCAGCAGCTCCAAAACAGGGAATGAGCAGTTCTTC. The rearrangement joins TRBV5-4 to TRBJ2-1; D perhaps matches TRBD1 (6 bases). V lost 3 bases and J 7 bases, leaving 11 bases between the germline ends. CDR1 and CDR2 from the germline V gene are SGHNT and YYREEE (reference sequence). The CDR3 runs to 13 residues.

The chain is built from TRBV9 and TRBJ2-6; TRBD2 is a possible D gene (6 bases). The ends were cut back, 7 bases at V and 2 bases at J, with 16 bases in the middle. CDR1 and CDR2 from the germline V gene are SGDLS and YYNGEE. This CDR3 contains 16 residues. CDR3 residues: CASSRGTGAGANVLTF. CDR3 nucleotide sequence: TGTGCCAGCTCGCGAGGGACTGGAGCTGGGGCCAACGTCCTGACTTTC. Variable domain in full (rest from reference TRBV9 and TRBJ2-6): DSGVTQTPKHLITATGQRVTLRCSPRSGDLSVYWYQQSLDQGLQFLIQYYNGEERAKGNILERFSAQQFPDLHSELNLSSLELGDSALYFCASSRGTGAGANVLTFGAGSRLTVL.

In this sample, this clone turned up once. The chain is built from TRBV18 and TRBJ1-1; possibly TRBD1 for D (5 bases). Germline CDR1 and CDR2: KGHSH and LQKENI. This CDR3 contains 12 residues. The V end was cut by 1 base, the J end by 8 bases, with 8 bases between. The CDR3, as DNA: TGTGCCAGCTCACCACGGGGGTCCGAAGCTTTCTTT. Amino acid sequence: CASSPRGSEAFF.

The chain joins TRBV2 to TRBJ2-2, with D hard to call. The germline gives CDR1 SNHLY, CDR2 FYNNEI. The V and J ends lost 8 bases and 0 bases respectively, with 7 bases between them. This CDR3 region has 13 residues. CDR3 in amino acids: CASQGPNTGELFF. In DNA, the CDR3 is TGTGCCAGCCAAGGACCGAACACCGGGGAGCTGTTTTTT.

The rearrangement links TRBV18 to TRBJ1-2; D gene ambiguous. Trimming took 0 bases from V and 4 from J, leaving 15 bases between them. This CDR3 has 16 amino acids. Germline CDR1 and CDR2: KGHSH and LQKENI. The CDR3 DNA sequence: TGTGCCAGCTCACCACCCTCAGTAAGGGTCGTCTATGGCTACACCTTC. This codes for CASSPPSVRVVYGYTF.

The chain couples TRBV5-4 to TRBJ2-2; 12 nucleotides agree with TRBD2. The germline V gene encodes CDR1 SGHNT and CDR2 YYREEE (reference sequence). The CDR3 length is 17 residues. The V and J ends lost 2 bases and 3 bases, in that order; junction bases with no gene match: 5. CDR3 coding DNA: TGTGCCAGCAGCTTAAAGACTAGCGGGAGCGACACCGGGGAGCTGTTTTTT. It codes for CASSLKTSGSDTGELFF.

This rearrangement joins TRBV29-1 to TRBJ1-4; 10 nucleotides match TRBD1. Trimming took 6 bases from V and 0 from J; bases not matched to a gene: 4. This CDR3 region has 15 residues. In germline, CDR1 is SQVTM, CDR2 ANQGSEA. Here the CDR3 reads CSVAGQGATNEKLFF. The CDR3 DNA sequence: TGCAGCGTCGCCGGACAGGGGGCAACTAATGAAAAACTGTTTTTT.

This chain's CDR3 is CSASRAGGSTDTQYF. Written as DNA, the CDR3 is TGCAGTGCTAGTAGAGCGGGAGGGTCTACAGATACGCAGTATTTT. The rearrangement links TRBV20-1 to TRBJ2-3, with 10 bases lining up with TRBD2. Losses at the gene ends were 3 bases for V and 3 bases for J; bases not matched to a gene: 6. CDR3 size: 15 residues. Looked up from germline, CDR1 is DFQATT and CDR2 is SNEGSKA (reference sequence).

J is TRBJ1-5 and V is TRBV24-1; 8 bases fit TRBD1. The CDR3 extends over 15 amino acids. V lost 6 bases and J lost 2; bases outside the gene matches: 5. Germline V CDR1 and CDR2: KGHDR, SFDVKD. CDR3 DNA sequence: TGTGCCACCAGTTCCGGACAGGGAGGCAATCAGCCCCAGCATTTT. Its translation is CATSSGQGGNQPQHF.

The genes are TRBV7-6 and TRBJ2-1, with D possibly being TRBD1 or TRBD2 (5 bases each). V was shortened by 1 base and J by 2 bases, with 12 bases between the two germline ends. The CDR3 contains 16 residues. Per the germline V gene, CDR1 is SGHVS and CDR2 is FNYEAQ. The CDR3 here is CASSLVPGATYNEQFF. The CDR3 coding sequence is TGTGCCAGCAGCTTAGTGCCCGGGGCCACCTACAATGAGCAGTTCTTC. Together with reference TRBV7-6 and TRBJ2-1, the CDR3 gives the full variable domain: GAGVSQSPRYKVTKRGQDVALRCDPISGHVSLYWYRQALGQGPEFLTYFNYEAQQDKSGLPNDRFSAERPEGSISTLTIQRTEQRDSAMYRCASSLVPGATYNEQFFGPGTRLTVL.